This T cell receptor (beta chain) was documented in a study of neurological immune-mediated disorders. The study's findings and limits: HTLV-1-associated myelopathy had the most TCR clonal expansion, while multiple sclerosis had the least, a level that fell below healthy controls. Phylogenetic analysis grouped 18 of 34 multiple sclerosis patients' repertoires together, suggesting a possible repertoire signature. The absence of shared CDR3 amino acid sequences among expanded clones across subjects suggests private repertoires in all groups.

From the 5' RACE reads, TCRdb called clonotypes with MiXCR, one entry per CDR3 protein. The sample contains around 94,000 distinct CDR3 sequences, around 3.3% of which appear only once. This clonotype appeared a few times. Its antigen is not identified. Sequenced input: PBMCs. The clonotype comes from a woman aged 18 to 35 with multiple sclerosis.

The CDR3 here is CASTLTSPYEQYF. CDR3 coding DNA: TGTGCCAGCACCTTGACTAGCCCCTACGAGCAGTACTTC. The chain carries TRBV6-1 and TRBJ2-7, with TRBD2 matching 7 bases. CDR1 MNHNS and CDR2 SASEGT come from the germline V gene. The CDR3 extends over 13 amino acids. The J segment lost 2 bases and the V segment lost 7 bases, leaving 5 bases of the junction unmatched.